Detailed here is one T cell receptor (beta chain). Its antigen is undetermined. These data belong to a study of beta chain features in type 1 diabetes. Notes on the study in general: Shortening that was moderate but significant affected the TCRB CDR3s of Type 1 diabetes patients in all four CD4+ subsets.

CDR1 and CDR2 from the germline V gene are MNHEY and SVGAGI. This CDR3 is 15 amino acids long. V lost 4 bases, J lost 5 bases, and 18 bases lay in between. As every portion of the isolated RNA was reverse transcribed, the sequencing read expressed TCRB transcripts. Produced via immunoSEQ multiplex PCR; TCRdb's table is partial and in-frame only. The sample lists under 950,000 clones; about a sixth were seen once. The sample comprised naive CD4+ T cells from blood. The receptor was isolated from a woman between 18 and 29 years old in good health. The rearrangement joins TRBV6-5 to TRBJ2-7, with D perhaps TRBD1 or TRBD2 (5 bases each). CDR3 bases: TGTGCCAGCAGTTCGAGGGGCGCCCCTCTCGACGAGCAGTACTTC. Protein: CASSSRGAPLDEQYF.